The clone carrying this T cell receptor beta chain was seen at least ten times. What it recognizes is unknown. Each cDNA got a UMI-containing oligo ligated at its 3' end. First-round PCR used about 4 cycles and beta primers RC1.1 and RC1.2 covering TRBC1 and TRBC2. TCRdb re-called the UMI-ligation and nested PCR reads with MiXCR, one entry per CDR3 protein. The data show 60,000 or so distinct CDR3 sequences, with about 12% seen just once and about 9.5% held by the top ten. The sample belongs to a study of quantifying T cell responses using KT2 cells. Study overall: TCR alpha and beta constant-region primers primed reverse transcription of RNA. The T4 ligation step was estimated to exceed 8% efficiency under optimum conditions. Findings of the study overall: KT2 sequence counts showed saturation when very many KT2 cells were spiked in.

The CDR3 is made up of 16 amino acids. Deletions cut 3 bases from V and 1 base from J, with 15 bases between. Per germline, CDR1 MNHEY and CDR2 SMNVEV (reference sequence). The sample taken for sequencing was PBMCs spiked with cells of the T cell clone KT2. This receptor was taken from a human donor. The chain couples TRBV27 to TRBJ1-1, with D tentatively TRBD1 (5 bases). CDR3 region: CASSFLVQGRNTEAFF. The CDR3 DNA sequence: TGTGCCAGCAGTTTCCTCGTCCAGGGAAGGAACACTGAAGCTTTCTTT.